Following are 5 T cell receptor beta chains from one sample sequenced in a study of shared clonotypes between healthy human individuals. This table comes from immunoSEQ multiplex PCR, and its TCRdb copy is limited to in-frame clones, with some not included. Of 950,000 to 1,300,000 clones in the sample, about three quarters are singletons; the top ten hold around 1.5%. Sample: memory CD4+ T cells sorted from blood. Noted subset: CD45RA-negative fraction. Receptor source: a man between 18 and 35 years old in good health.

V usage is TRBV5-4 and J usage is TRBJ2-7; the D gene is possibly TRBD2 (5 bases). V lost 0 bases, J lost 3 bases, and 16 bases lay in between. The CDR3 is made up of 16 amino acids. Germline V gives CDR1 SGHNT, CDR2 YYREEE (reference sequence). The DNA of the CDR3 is TGTGCCAGCAGCTTGGGATCAGGTATAGGAGGCTACGAGCAGTACTTC. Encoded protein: CASSLGSGIGGYEQYF.

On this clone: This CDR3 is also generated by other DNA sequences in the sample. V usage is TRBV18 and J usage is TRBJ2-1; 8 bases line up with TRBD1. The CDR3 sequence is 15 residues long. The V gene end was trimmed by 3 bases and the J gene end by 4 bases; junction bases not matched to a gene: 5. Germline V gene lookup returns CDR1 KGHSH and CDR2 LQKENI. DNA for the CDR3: TGTGCCAGCTCACCTGGACAGGGTGCTTACAATGAGCAGTTCTTC. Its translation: CASSPGQGAYNEQFF.

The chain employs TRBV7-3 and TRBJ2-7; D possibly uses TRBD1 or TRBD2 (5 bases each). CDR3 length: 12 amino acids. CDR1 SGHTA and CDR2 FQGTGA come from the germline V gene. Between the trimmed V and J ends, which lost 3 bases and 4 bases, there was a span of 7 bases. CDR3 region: CASSFWGYEQYF. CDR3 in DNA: TGTGCCAGCAGCTTTTGGGGGTACGAGCAGTACTTC. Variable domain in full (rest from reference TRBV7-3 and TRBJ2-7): GAGVSQTPSNKVTEKGKYVELRCDPISGHTALYWYRQSLGQGPEFLIYFQGTGAADDSGLPNDRFFAVRPEGSVSTLKIQRTERGDSAVYLCASSFWGYEQYFGPGTRLTVT.

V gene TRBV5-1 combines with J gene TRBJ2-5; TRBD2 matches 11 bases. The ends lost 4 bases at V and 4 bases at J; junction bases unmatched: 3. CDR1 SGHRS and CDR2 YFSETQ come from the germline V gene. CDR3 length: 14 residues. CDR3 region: CASSDTSGGETQYF. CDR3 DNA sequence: TGCGCCAGCAGCGATACTAGCGGGGGAGAGACCCAGTACTTC.

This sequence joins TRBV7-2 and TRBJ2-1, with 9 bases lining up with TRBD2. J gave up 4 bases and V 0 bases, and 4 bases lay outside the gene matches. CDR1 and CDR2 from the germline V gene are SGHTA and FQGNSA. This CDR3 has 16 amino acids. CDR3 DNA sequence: TGTGCCAGCAGCTTAGCGGGTAGCGGGAGTTACAATGAGCAGTTCTTC. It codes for CASSLAGSGSYNEQFF.